This T cell receptor beta chain was identified during a study of OX40 agonist ivuxolimab in advanced cancers. Study-level information: Those treated in dose escalation had hepatocellular carcinoma, melanoma, renal cell cancer or head and neck cancer. Mean age 60 years, range roughly 20 to 85; about 85% male.

Method: immunoSEQ multiplex PCR; TCRdb's copy keeps in-frame clones and lacks some. The sample has 30,000 to 40,000 clones; roughly 90% are singletons. The CDR3 extends over 15 amino acids. The germline gives CDR1 SGDLS, CDR2 YYNGEE. The V gene lost 0 bases and the J gene lost 0 bases, with 9 bases spanning the gap. As concerns this clone: Its antigen is as yet unknown.

Findings and limits, study-wide: Circulating CD4+ and CD8+ T cells showed clonal expansion by week 6 at 0.1 to 3.0 mg/kg.

The genes are TRBV9 and TRBJ1-2; D gene uncertain. The source was CD4+ or CD8+ T cells sorted from blood, collected in a trial of the OX40 agonist ivuxolimab. The receptor was isolated from an adult with an advanced solid tumor such as melanoma, head and neck, liver or kidney cancer. The chain's CDR3 is CASSVVPMANYGYTF. The DNA for the CDR3 is TGTGCCAGCAGCGTAGTACCTATGGCTAACTATGGCTACACCTTC.